The 21 T cell receptor beta chains listed next were all sequenced from one sample in a study of control samples from healthy donors and cancer patients. TCRdb keeps only in-frame clones here, not all; method: immunoSEQ multiplex PCR. The sample holds approximately 90,000 clones, approximately 93% seen once. The sequenced sample consisted of blood. The receptors stem from a woman in her 30s in good health.

V usage is TRBV24-1 and J usage is TRBJ2-7, with TRBD1 identical over 7 bases. The CDR3 is made up of 12 amino acids. Germline CDR1 and CDR2: KGHDR and SFDVKD. With V trimmed by 6 bases and J by 7 bases, 5 bases remained unmatched. The DNA for the CDR3 is TGTGCCACCAGTCAGACAGGGCGAGAGCAGTACTTC. Protein sequence: CATSQTGREQYF.

The rearrangement joins TRBV29-1 to TRBJ1-2; D is unresolved. The V gene's germline CDR1 is SQVTM and CDR2 ANQGSEA. V dropped 3 bases and J dropped 5 bases, with 10 bases sitting between them. The CDR3 consists of 12 residues. CDR3 protein: CSVDNTAYGYTF. DNA for the CDR3: TGCAGCGTTGATAACACGGCGTATGGCTACACCTTC.

The CDR3 loop is CASSIQVQETQYF. The CDR3 DNA sequence: TGTGCCAGTAGTATACAGGTCCAAGAGACCCAGTACTTC. The rearrangement joins TRBV19 to TRBJ2-5; unclear D gene. V lost 2 bases and J lost 1, with 5 bases in between. The CDR3 consists of 13 residues. Germline values: CDR1 LNHDA, CDR2 SQIVND (reference sequence).

The V call is TRBV11-3, the J call TRBJ2-1, with TRBD2 matching 7 bases. CDR1 and CDR2 (germline): SGHNT, YENEEA. This CDR3 has 14 amino acids. Unmatched junction bases numbered 5, after V lost 3 bases and J lost 6 bases. DNA for the CDR3: TGTGCCAGCAGCTTTGCGGGAGACCTCAATGAGCAGTTCTTC. Translating it yields CASSFAGDLNEQFF.

The chain combines TRBV12-3 or TRBV12-4 with TRBJ1-5; weak D call: TRBD1 (6 bases). V dropped 6 bases and J dropped 6 bases, with 12 bases sitting between them. The CDR3 has 13 amino acids. The CDR3 loop is CASSYRVGQPQHF. For the CDR3, the DNA is TGTGCCAGCAGCTACAGGGTAGGTCAGCCCCAGCATTTT.

The J gene is TRBJ2-1, the V gene TRBV27; D might be TRBD1 (6 bases). CDR3 size: 14 residues. V gave up 6 bases and J gave up 8 bases, with 17 bases separating them. Germline V gives CDR1 MNHEY, CDR2 SMNVEV (reference sequence). DNA for the CDR3: TGTGCCAGCAGCCGAACCCGGGACAACGATGAGCAGTTCTTC. Protein: CASSRTRDNDEQFF.

The V and J genes are TRBV7-9 and TRBJ1-2, with unresolved D. The V gene lost 5 bases and the J gene lost 8 bases, with 12 bases spanning the gap. CDR3 length: 12 amino acids. CDR1 is SEHNR, CDR2 FQNEAQ, per germline (reference sequence). As DNA, the CDR3 is TGTGCCAGCAGCCCGACATCGGGGGGCTACACCTTC. This encodes CASSPTSGGYTF.

The gene calls are TRBV19 and TRBJ1-3, with TRBD1 as a possible D gene (5 bases). This CDR3 spans 15 amino acids. V was trimmed by 6 bases and J by 3 bases, leaving 15 bases between them. In germline, CDR1 is LNHDA, CDR2 SQIVND (reference sequence). The CDR3 is CASSKPGVGGNTIYF. The CDR3 nucleotides read TGTGCCAGTAGCAAGCCGGGGGTAGGTGGAAACACCATATATTTT.

This clone was counted once. The genes are TRBV28 and TRBJ2-7; possible D gene TRBD2, 6 bases. The CDR3 consists of 15 residues. CDR1 MDHEN and CDR2 SYDVKM come from the germline V gene. The germline V and J ends were trimmed by 6 bases and 2 bases, with 17 bases remaining between them. The CDR3 sequence: CASSPGLRGPYEQYF. Here the CDR3 DNA reads TGTGCCAGCAGCCCCGGGTTGCGGGGCCCCTACGAGCAGTACTTC.

This sequence joins TRBV9 and TRBJ2-3; 11 bases fit TRBD2. The junction had 11 bases not matched to a gene; V was cut back by 3 bases and J by 5 bases. The V gene's germline CDR1 is SGDLS and CDR2 YYNGEE. The CDR3 is made up of 17 amino acids. CDR3 loop: CASSDVGLAEGGDTQYF. The CDR3 bases are TGTGCCAGCAGCGATGTGGGACTAGCGGAGGGGGGAGATACGCAGTATTTT.

The chain couples TRBV6-5 to TRBJ1-6; a possible D gene is TRBD1 (6 bases). Germline lookup yields CDR1 MNHEY and CDR2 SVGAGI. The V gene lost 7 bases and the J gene lost 7 bases, with 14 bases spanning the gap. The CDR3 totals 14 residues. CDR3 nucleotide sequence: TGTGCCAGCAACCTGGGACACCTCAATTCACCCCTCCACTTT. Translated: CASNLGHLNSPLHF.

V usage is TRBV21-1 and J usage is TRBJ2-1; the table assigns TRBD1, which was not confirmed against the DNA. TRBV21-1 is flagged as a pseudogene. The CDR3 runs to 15 residues. DNA of the CDR3: TGTGCCAGCAGCGCTCGACAGGGGTCCAACAATGAGCAGTTCTTC. It is translated as CASSARQGSNNEQFF.

The V and J genes are TRBV19 and TRBJ1-6; weak D call: TRBD1 (6 bases). Germline V gives CDR1 LNHDA, CDR2 SQIVND (reference sequence). CDR3 size: 14 residues. V was pared by 9 bases and J by 9 bases, with 18 bases between. The CDR3 here is CASEEGEDGSPLHF. The CDR3 DNA reads TGTGCCAGCGAAGAGGGGGAGGACGGTTCACCCCTCCACTTT.

This clone was seen once. The genes are TRBV5-1 and TRBJ1-1; tentatively, D is TRBD1 (5 bases). In germline, CDR1 is SGHRS, CDR2 YFSETQ. Trimming removed 4 bases from V and 4 bases from J, with 14 bases in between. This CDR3 has 14 residues. CDR3 in DNA: TGCGCCAGCAGCACCAGGGAAGTTGGCACTGAAGCTTTCTTT. Translation gives CASSTREVGTEAFF. Full variable domain (remainder filled in from reference TRBV5-1 and TRBJ1-1): KAGVTQTPRYLIKTRGQQVTLSCSPISGHRSVSWYQQTPGQGLQFLFEYFSETQRNKGNFPGRFSGRQFSNSRSEMNVSTLELGDSALYLCASSTREVGTEAFFGQGTRLTVV.

The CDR3, as DNA: TGTGCCAGCAGTGAATTACTAGCGGGAGGGACCTACGAGCAGTACTTC. Amino acid sequence: CASSELLAGGTYEQYF. The chain recombines TRBV6-1 with TRBJ2-7, with 13 bases identical to TRBD2. CDR1 is MNHNS and CDR2 is SASEGT in the germline V gene. This CDR3 has 16 amino acids. With 2 bases clipped from V and 2 bases from J, the junction kept 3 bases outside the gene matches.

On this clone itself: At one of its ends the junction is not consistent with the germline gene, which may arise from a read error. The chain employs TRBV7-7 and TRBJ1-4; D remains ambiguous. Germline values: CDR1 SSHAT, CDR2 FNYEAQ (reference sequence). This CDR3 contains 14 residues. The CDR3 sequence: CASSLGGQNEKLFF. CDR3 bases: TGTGCTAGCAGCTTAGGCGGGCAGAATGAAAAACTGTTTTTT.

This clone has only one observation. The chain employs TRBV3-1 (or the pseudogene TRBV3-2) and TRBJ2-7, with 7 bases aligning to TRBD2. Germline trimming cut 5 bases from V and 1 base from J; bases unmatched to any gene: 8. This CDR3 is 15 amino acids long. Germline values: CDR1 LGHDT, CDR2 YNNKEL (reference sequence). Here the CDR3 reads CASSSPGAGSYEQYF. CDR3 DNA sequence: TGTGCCAGCAGCTCCCCTGGAGCGGGGTCCTACGAGCAGTACTTC.

This rearrangement joins TRBV5-1 to TRBJ2-7, with 7 bases lining up with TRBD2. V gave up 0 bases and J gave up 5 bases; unmatched junction bases: 11. The CDR3 runs to 16 residues. The germline gives CDR1 SGHRS, CDR2 YFSETQ. CDR3 coding DNA: TGCGCCAGCAGCTTGGGTCTGGGCGGGAGTCTCAACGAGCAGTACTTC. Translating gives CASSLGLGGSLNEQYF. Complete variable domain (other parts from reference TRBV5-1 and TRBJ2-7): KAGVTQTPRYLIKTRGQQVTLSCSPISGHRSVSWYQQTPGQGLQFLFEYFSETQRNKGNFPGRFSGRQFSNSRSEMNVSTLELGDSALYLCASSLGLGGSLNEQYFGPGTRLTVT.

The chain is built from TRBV5-4 and TRBJ2-7; D might be TRBD1 or TRBD2, each matching 5 bases. V was pared by 4 bases and J by 1 base, with 15 bases between. CDR1 is SGHNT, CDR2 YYREEE, per germline (reference sequence). CDR3 length: 15 amino acids. CDR3 DNA: TGTGCCAGCAGCCCAGAGGGGCAGCCTTCCTACGAGCAGTACTTC. This codes for CASSPEGQPSYEQYF.

This clone came up a few times. This chain links TRBV6-5 with TRBJ2-7; a possible D gene is TRBD1 (6 bases). The CDR3 extends over 14 amino acids. Deletions cut 4 bases from V and 4 bases from J, with 14 bases between. Germline CDR1 is MNHEY and CDR2 is SVGAGI. The CDR3 bases are TGTGCCAGCAGTTTACAAGGGGGTGGGTACGAGCAGTACTTC. As protein: CASSLQGGGYEQYF.

The chain employs TRBV9 and TRBJ1-1; 11 nucleotides line up with TRBD1. Germline V gene lookup returns CDR1 SGDLS and CDR2 YYNGEE. V gave up 4 bases and J gave up 10 bases; unmatched junction bases: 6. The CDR3 covers 13 residues. CDR3 coding DNA: TGTGCCAGCAGCCCCCGGGACAGGGGGAGAGCTTTCTTT. Translating gives CASSPRDRGRAFF.